Following are 11 T cell receptor beta chains from one sample sequenced in a study of PD-1 blockade in classical Hodgkin lymphoma. The method was immunoSEQ multiplex PCR; TCRdb's version includes in-frame clones alone and lacks a portion of them. The sample yields about 24,000 clones, more than 65% seen once. Noted time point: cycle 4 day 1 (C4D1), after 5 to 7 weeks of nivolumab. Relapse after autologous stem cell transplantation occurred in every patient, and brentuximab vedotin exposure varied. The sequenced sample was peripheral blood mononuclear cells (PBMCs), obtained before the fourth cycle of nivolumab. These receptors all come from a human donor with classical Hodgkin lymphoma.

The chain carries TRBV9 and TRBJ1-2; 12 bases agree with TRBD1. J gave up 6 bases and V 2 bases, and 8 bases lay outside the gene matches. There are 16 residues in the CDR3. Germline CDR1 SGDLS, CDR2 YYNGEE. The CDR3 region has the DNA TGTGCCAGCAGCGTTGCTCGGGACAGGGGGCTGGATGGCTACACCTTC. It codes for CASSVARDRGLDGYTF.

This chain links TRBV5-4 with TRBJ1-4, with TRBD1 matching over 8 bases. Germline V gene sequence: CDR1 SGHNT, CDR2 YYREEE (reference sequence). The CDR3 contains 14 residues. J lost 11 bases, V lost 0 bases, and 6 bases had no gene match. CDR3 in amino acids: CASSLDQGAEKLFF. The CDR3, as DNA: TGTGCCAGCAGCTTGGATCAGGGGGCAGAGAAACTGTTTTTT.

The chain recombines TRBV18 with TRBJ1-1, with 7 bases aligning to TRBD1. The V gene's germline CDR1 is KGHSH and CDR2 LQKENI. V was clipped by 0 bases and J by 6 bases; unmatched bases: 13. The CDR3 is made up of 17 amino acids. The CDR3 DNA sequence: TGTGCCAGCTCACCACCTTGGGCCAGGGGGGAAGGCGCTGAAGCTTTCTTT. It yields the protein CASSPPWARGEGAEAFF. The entire variable domain, with the rest obtained from reference TRBV18 and TRBJ1-1, is as follows: NAGVMQNPRHLVRRRGQEARLRCSPMKGHSHVYWYRQLPEEGLKFMVYLQKENIIDESGMPKERFSAEFPKEGPSILRIQQVVRGDSAAYFCASSPPWARGEGAEAFFGQGTRLTVV.

V gene TRBV9 combines with J gene TRBJ2-2; D unclear. Germline V CDR1 and CDR2: SGDLS, YYNGEE. Trimming removed 2 bases from V and 2 bases from J, with 10 bases in between. The CDR3 sequence is 15 residues long. The CDR3 is CASSVETLNTGELFF. The CDR3 DNA follows: TGTGCCAGCAGCGTCGAGACACTTAACACCGGGGAGCTGTTTTTT.

The chain combines TRBV9 with TRBJ2-1; TRBD1 or TRBD2 may be the D gene (6 bases each). The CDR3 is 15 residues long. Germline CDR1 SGDLS, CDR2 YYNGEE. Trimming stripped 3 bases from V and 4 bases from J, with 14 bases between. The CDR3 bases are TGTGCCAGCAGCGCCCCGAGGGGGGAATACAATGAGCAGTTCTTC. Protein product: CASSAPRGEYNEQFF.

V gene TRBV2 combines with J gene TRBJ2-5, with D tentatively TRBD2 (6 bases). The CDR3 spans 15 residues. Germline-derived CDR1 and CDR2 are SNHLY and FYNNEI. Trimming took off 5 bases at V and 2 bases at J, with 15 bases between the two ends. CDR3 region: CASSIAEKKQETQYF. The CDR3 DNA reads TGTGCCAGCAGTATAGCGGAAAAAAAACAAGAGACCCAGTACTTC. Full variable domain (remainder filled in from reference TRBV2 and TRBJ2-5): EPEVTQTPSHQVTQMGQEVILRCVPISNHLYFYWYRQILGQKVEFLVSFYNNEISEKSEIFDDQFSVERPDGSNFTLKIRSTKLEDSAMYFCASSIAEKKQETQYFGPGTRLLVL.

In this sample, this clone turned up a few times. The gene calls are TRBV30 and TRBJ1-5; weak D call: TRBD1 (5 bases). CDR1 GTSNPN and CDR2 SVGIG come from the germline V gene (reference sequence). V was shortened by 1 base and J by 6 bases, with 19 bases between the two germline ends. The CDR3 length is 16 residues. DNA of the CDR3: TGTGCCTGGAGTGATTGGCGACAGTGGAGCCCTCAGCCCCAGCATTTT. The encoded protein is CAWSDWRQWSPQPQHF. Looking up the rest from reference TRBV30 and TRBJ1-5 gives the full variable domain: SQTIHQWPATLVQPVGSPLSLECTVEGTSNPNLYWYRQAAGRGLQLLFYSVGIGQISSEVPQNLSASRPQDRQFILSSKKLLLSDSGFYLCAWSDWRQWSPQPQHFGDGTRLSIL.

CDR3 protein: CASSGDRGPNYGYTF. Written as DNA, the CDR3 is TGTGCCAGCAGCGGTGACAGGGGACCCAACTATGGCTACACCTTC. V and J are TRBV9 and TRBJ1-2, with TRBD1 matching 8 bases. CDR1 is SGDLS, CDR2 YYNGEE, per germline. V trimming: 3 bases; J trimming: 2 bases; junction bases outside the gene matches: 6. The CDR3 consists of 15 residues.

V usage is TRBV6-4 and J usage is TRBJ2-1, with 11 bases aligning to TRBD2. Germline values: CDR1 MRHNA, CDR2 SNTAGT. The V gene end was trimmed by 5 bases and the J gene end by 6 bases; junction bases not matched to a gene: 9. This CDR3 has 16 residues. CDR3 sequence: CASSPSTSGRLNEQFF. The CDR3 DNA reads TGTGCCAGCAGTCCATCCACTAGCGGGAGACTCAATGAGCAGTTCTTC.

The rearrangement links TRBV6-6 to TRBJ2-3; 9 bases map to TRBD2. Looked up from germline, CDR1 is MNHNY and CDR2 is SVGAGI (reference sequence). This CDR3 is 16 amino acids long. Trimming removed 7 bases from V and 0 bases from J; junction bases left unmatched: 8. In nucleotides, the CDR3 is TGTGCCAGCACGTCCGCGGGGGGGCCAAGCACAGATACGCAGTATTTT. Amino acids: CASTSAGGPSTDTQYF.

This sequence joins TRBV27 and TRBJ2-5, with D maybe TRBD1 (6 bases). The CDR3 consists of 17 residues. Looked up from germline, CDR1 is MNHEY and CDR2 is SMNVEV (reference sequence). Trimming pared 6 bases from V and 4 bases from J, leaving 24 bases between. In DNA form, the CDR3 reads TGTGCCAGCAGCCGACGACGCGTTGACAGGAGTAGAGAGACCCAGTACTTC. Translating gives CASSRRRVDRSRETQYF.